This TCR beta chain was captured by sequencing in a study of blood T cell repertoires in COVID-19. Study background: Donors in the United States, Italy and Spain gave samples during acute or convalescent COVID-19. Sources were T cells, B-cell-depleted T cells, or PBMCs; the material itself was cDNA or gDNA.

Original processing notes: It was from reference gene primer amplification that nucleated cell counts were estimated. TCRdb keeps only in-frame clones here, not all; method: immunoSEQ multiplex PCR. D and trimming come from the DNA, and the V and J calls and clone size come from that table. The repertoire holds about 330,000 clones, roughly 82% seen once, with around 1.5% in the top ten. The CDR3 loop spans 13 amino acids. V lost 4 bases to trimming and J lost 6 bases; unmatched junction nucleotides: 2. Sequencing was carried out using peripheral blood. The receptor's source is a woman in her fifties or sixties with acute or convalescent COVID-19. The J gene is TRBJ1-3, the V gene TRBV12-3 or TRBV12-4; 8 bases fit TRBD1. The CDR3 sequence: CASSSQGENTIYF. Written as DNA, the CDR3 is TGTGCCAGCAGTTCACAGGGGGAAAACACCATATATTTT.